This T cell receptor beta chain is from a study of CD8+CD57+ T cells in acquired aplastic anemia. After removal of 3 bases from V and 4 bases from J, the junction contained 4 bases not matched to a gene. In germline, CDR1 is DFQATT, CDR2 SNEGSKA (reference sequence). This CDR3 is built from 14 residues. Patients chosen for sequencing had CD8+CD57+ cells that had expanded, as shown by flow cytometry. Severe acquired aplastic anemia was present in every patient. Blood sampling was performed on the patients, and none of them had received therapy by then. Genomic DNA constituted the template upon which TCR beta VDJ and CDR3 profiling was performed. TCRdb used MiXCR to reprocess the reads, holding one entry per CDR3 protein. The sample lists about 160,000 distinct CDR3 sequences; more than 40% were seen once.

Sequencing used sorted CD4+, CD8+, or CD8+CD57+ T cells (not recorded which) from PBMCs. This receptor was taken from a human donor with aplastic anemia. The chain links TRBV20-1 to TRBJ2-7, with TRBD1 matching over 12 bases. The CDR3 nucleotides read TGCAGTGCTAGTCAGGGACAGGGGGCGTACGAGCAGTACTTC. Translation: CSASQGQGAYEQYF.